This T cell receptor (beta chain) is from a study of human CD4 T cells and Enterobacteriaceae. Memory CD4+ T cells were sorted as all CD4+ cells except CD45RA+CCR7+CD95- naive cells, over 95% pure. Blood from healthy donors was obtained in Switzerland from donation centers. Sorting first excluded CD8+, CD14+, CD16+, CD56+, CD19+ and CD25-bright cells. Ex vivo total memory CD4+ cells were sequenced at deep level. Using immunoSEQ multiplex PCR, the repertoire was profiled, and TCRdb retains in-frame clones only, with some absent. The sample includes 25,000 to 30,000 clones, approximately 80% of them seen just once. The sequenced sample was memory CD4+ T cells from blood. This sequence was found in a human donor in good health.

CDR3 residues: CASRRGTAYEAFF. CDR3 sequence (DNA): TGTGCCAGCAGAAGAGGGACAGCCTACGAAGCTTTCTTT. The J gene is TRBJ1-1, the V gene TRBV27, with 7 bases fitting TRBD1. The CDR3 loop spans 13 amino acids. Trimming cost V 6 bases and J 8 bases; bases outside gene matches: 9. Germline CDR1 is MNHEY and CDR2 is SMNVEV (reference sequence).